This T cell receptor (beta chain) was identified during a study of T cells in Graves' hyperthyroidism and ophthalmopathy. Trimming cost V 6 bases and J 4 bases, with 12 bases left between them. The CDR3 sequence is 13 residues long. Germline V lookup: CDR1 MNHEY, CDR2 SMNVEV (reference sequence). Template material for amplifying TCR beta CDR3 regions consisted of RNA transcripts. TCR CDR3 regions were first amplified by RT-PCR with HTBI primers. Each CDR3 protein is one row after TCRdb ran MiXCR on the multiplex PCR reads. The sample records 340,000 or so distinct CDR3 sequences, roughly 18% being singletons. Stable disease denoted Graves' hyperthyroidism without ophthalmopathy progression within 18 months. The table lists this clonotype with many counts.

Sequencing input: blood. The TCR sequence derives from a woman in her 50s with Graves' hyperthyroidism. The rearrangement joins TRBV27 to TRBJ2-5; D possibly corresponds to TRBD2 (7 bases). This CDR3 reads CASSLGGLETQYF. DNA for the CDR3: TGTGCCAGCAGCCTGGGGGGGCTAGAGACCCAGTACTTC.